This T cell receptor beta chain was recovered during a study of regulatory and conventional T cells in breast cancer (dated by TCRdb to 2015 to 2017). Notes on this clonotype: There is no known antigen for this receptor. Base-call qualities are not available, and no considerably larger clone is one nucleotide away.

The library was made by PCR. Sequenced on a 454 GS FLX Titanium. The public reads were reprocessed in TCRdb via fastp at Q25 and MiXCR, keeping in-frame beta chains. Identical CDR3 proteins give one entry, which carries the most common genes and DNA. The sample profile shows about 1,300 distinct CDR3 sequences; around three quarters of them were found once. The ten biggest clones cover around 4% of the sample. The CDR3 contains 13 residues, cysteine and phenylalanine counted. Left in the record is the CDR3 DNA by itself, 39 bases read in frame from the first base. CDR1 and CDR2 are drawn from the germline V gene (reference sequence): DFQATT, SNEGSKA. Germline trimming: 4 bases from V, 2 bases from J; junction bases outside gene matches: 3.

The chain was built from TRBV20-1 and TRBJ2-7; 9 nucleotides in the junction match TRBD1. The receptor was derived from a male donor in good health. The sample taken for sequencing was regulatory T cells from blood. The CDR3 region has the sequence CSAKGQGTYEQYF. The DNA is TGCAGTGCTAAGGGACAGGGTACCTACGAGCAGTACTTC.